A selection of T cell receptor beta chains follows, all from one sample in a study of tumor-infiltrating lymphocytes in primary liver carcinoma. TCRdb re-called the multiplex PCR reads through MiXCR, storing one row per CDR3 protein. The sample records approximately 330,000 distinct CDR3 sequences, around three fifths being singletons. What was sequenced was peripheral blood. All receptors derive from a man aged 35-49 years with primary liver carcinoma and hepatitis B virus infection. Both conserved end residues are part of each CDR3. A D gene is named only where the DNA matches it firmly. Clone size is given for some rows only: seen once, a few or many times, or a class if the clone is expanded.

V	J	D	size	CDR3	DNA
TRBV12-3/TRBV12-4	TRBJ1-4	-	-	CASTKSSTNEKLFF	TGTGCCAGCACCAAATCTTCAACTAATGAAAAACTGTTTTTT
TRBV11-2	TRBJ2-7	TRBD2	-	CASSTTSGRGYEQCF	TGTGCCAGCAGCACCACCAGCGGGAGAGGGTACGAGCAGTGCTTT
TRBV6-5	TRBJ2-4	TRBD2	many	CASRSRTSGPTNIQYF	TGTGCCAGCAGATCCCGGACTAGCGGGCCAACGAACATTCAGTACTTC
TRBV4-2	TRBJ2-5	TRBD2	-	CVSSQDRFGGRAAETQYF	TGTGTCAGCAGCCAAGATCGGTTTGGCGGGAGGGCAGCGGAGACCCAGTACTTC
TRBV6-2/TRBV6-3	TRBJ2-2	-	-	CASSYSRLTGGLFF	TGTGCCAGTAGTTACTCGCGTTTGACCGGGGGGCTGTTTTTT
TRBV11-1	TRBJ2-2	TRBD1	-	CANSPRQGNTGELFF	TGTGCCAACAGCCCCAGACAGGGGAACACCGGGGAGCTGTTCTTT
TRBV5-1	TRBJ2-5	-	few	CASSLVGGSGGETQYF	TGCGCCAGCAGCTTGGTAGGCGGCTCCGGAGGGGAGACCCAGTACTTC
TRBV20-1	TRBJ1-6	-	-	CSASGHNSYNSPLHF	TGCAGTGCTAGTGGCCACAACTCCTATAATTCACCCCTCCACTTT
TRBV5-1	TRBJ2-2	-	-	CASSINSYTGELFF	TGCGCCAGCAGCATCAACAGCTACACCGGGGAGCTGTTTTTT
TRBV6-5	TRBJ2-5	-	-	CTSSYWKAQYF	TGTACCAGCAGTTACTGGAAGGCCCAGTACTTC
TRBV5-1	TRBJ2-7	-	-	CASSLADKSHEQYF	TGCGCCAGCAGCTTGGCAGACAAGTCCCACGAGCAGTACTTC
TRBV5-6	TRBJ2-7	-	-	CASSLETSYEQYF	TGTGCCAGCAGCTTGGAGACTAGCTACGAGCAGTACTTC
TRBV29-1	TRBJ1-1	-	many	CSVGGPNTEAFF	TGCAGCGTTGGGGGACCTAACACTGAAGCTTTCTTT
TRBV11-2	TRBJ2-7	-	-	CASSLVGVYEQYF	TGTGCCAGTAGCTTAGTAGGGGTCTACGAGCAGTACTTC
TRBV5-4	TRBJ1-5	-	-	CASSCDSNQPQHF	TGTGCCAGCAGCTGTGACAGTAATCAGCCCCAGCATTTT
TRBV11-2	TRBJ2-6	-	-	CASSLDIGGGANVLTF	TGTGCCAGCAGCTTAGATATCGGTGGTGGGGCCAACGTACTGACTTTC
TRBV28	TRBJ2-5	TRBD2	-	CASSPGLAFGRETQYF	TGTGCCAGCAGTCCCGGACTAGCTTTTGGGCGAGAGACCCAGTACTTC
TRBV6-1	TRBJ1-5	-	-	CASSEFRAPNQPQHF	TGTGCCAGCAGTGAATTTAGGGCACCAAATCAGCCCCAGCATTTT
TRBV11-2	TRBJ2-5	-	many	CASSLDRGGETQYF	TGTGCCAGCAGCTTAGATAGGGGGGGAGAGACCCAGTACTTC
TRBV10-3	TRBJ2-6	-	-	CAISLRGSGASVLTF	TGTGCCATCAGTCTTAGGGGTTCTGGGGCCAGCGTCCTGACTTTC
TRBV11-2	TRBJ2-7	TRBD2	-	CAEGEREFSYEQYF	TGTGCTGAGGGGGAGCGGGAGTTTTCGTACGAGCAGTACTTC
TRBV14	TRBJ1-2	-	many	CASSTRPSDGYTF	TGTGCCAGCAGCACCCGGCCCTCCGATGGCTACACCTTC
TRBV7-9	TRBJ1-3	-	-	CASPGVDSNSGNTVYF	TGTGCCAGCCCCGGGGTTGACAGCAACTCTGGAAACACCGTATATTTT
TRBV11-2	TRBJ2-5	TRBD1	-	CAICWTGEGETQYF	TGTGCCATCTGCTGGACAGGGGAGGGAGAGACCCAGTACTTC
TRBV7-4	TRBJ2-3	TRBD2	-	CASNLNSGSRTDTQYF	TGTGCCAGCAACTTAAATAGCGGGAGCAGGACAGATACGCAGTATTTT
TRBV11-1	TRBJ2-5	TRBD1	-	CVRSGQVEVETLYF	TGTGTCAGAAGTGGACAGGTGGAGGTGGAGACCCTGTACTTC
TRBV5-1	TRBJ1-3	-	-	CASSPDHSGNTIYF	TGCGCCAGCAGCCCGGATCACTCTGGAAACACCATATATTTT
TRBV4-1	TRBJ2-7	TRBD2	many	CASKSLAGDEQYF	TGCGCCAGCAAGTCTCTAGCGGGTGACGAGCAGTACTTC
TRBV28	TRBJ1-5	-	few	CASSLPANGQPQHF	TGTGCCAGCAGTTTGCCGGCAAACGGGCAGCCCCAGCATTTT
TRBV30	TRBJ1-2	-	-	CAWSTGLSAGYTF	TGTGCCTGGAGTACAGGTCTCTCGGCTGGCTACACCTTC
TRBV6-6	TRBJ1-2	-	many	CASSLQESYGYTF	TGTGCCAGCAGTCTACAGGAGTCCTATGGCTACACCTTC
TRBV6-1	TRBJ2-4	-	many	CATHRTAIAKNIQYF	TGTGCCACCCACCGGACAGCGATAGCCAAAAACATTCAGTACTTC
TRBV14	TRBJ2-1	-	few	CASSPPIGVGEQFF	TGTGCCAGCAGCCCGCCCATCGGGGTGGGTGAGCAGTTCTTC
TRBV29-1	TRBJ2-1	-	once	CSVFTASRNEQIF	TGCAGCGTTTTCACCGCTAGTAGGAATGAGCAGATCTTC
TRBV12-3/TRBV12-4	TRBJ1-4	-	-	CANSRLGEKLFF	TGTGCCAACAGTCGTTTAGGCGAAAAACTGTTTTTT
TRBV5-1	TRBJ2-1	TRBD2	-	CASTVSGKPDGEQFF	TGCGCCAGCACCGTTAGCGGGAAGCCCGATGGTGAGCAGTTCTTC
TRBV5-1	TRBJ1-4	-	-	CASSLDRVEEKLFF	TGCGCCAGCAGCTTGGACAGGGTTGAAGAAAAACTGTTTTTT
TRBV29-1	TRBJ2-7	TRBD2	many	CSVVAGGSEQYF	TGCAGCGTTGTTGCGGGAGGATCCGAGCAGTACTTC
TRBV6-5	TRBJ1-6	TRBD1	few	CASCRGQGRSPLHF	TGTGCCAGCTGTAGGGGGCAGGGGCGCTCACCCCTCCACTTT
TRBV13	TRBJ2-1	-	many	CASSLAGAADNEQFF	TGTGCCAGCAGCTTAGCAGGGGCCGCCGACAATGAGCAGTTCTTC
TRBV6-2/TRBV6-3	TRBJ1-5	-	many	CASSYGAGAGKHF	TGTGCCAGCAGTTACGGTGCCGGGGCGGGAAAGCATTTT
TRBV6-1	TRBJ2-6	TRBD1	many	CATTDRGMSGANVLTF	TGTGCCACTACGGACAGGGGGATGTCTGGGGCCAACGTCCTGACTTTC
TRBV30	TRBJ1-1	TRBD1	few	CAWSHHRDRGTEAFF	TGTGCCTGGAGCCACCACCGGGACAGGGGCACTGAAGCTTTCTTT
TRBV11-2	TRBJ1-2	-	many	CASSLSEIYYGYTF	TGTGCCAGCAGCTTGTCAGAAATCTACTATGGCTACACCTTC
TRBV6-1	TRBJ2-2	TRBD2	-	CASTGGAWDGELFF	TGTGCCTCTACCGGGGGGGCTTGGGACGGGGAGCTGTTTTTT
TRBV11-1	TRBJ1-4	TRBD1	many	CASSPGGTVEKLFF	TGTGCCAGCAGCCCAGGGGGCACGGTTGAAAAACTGTTTTTT